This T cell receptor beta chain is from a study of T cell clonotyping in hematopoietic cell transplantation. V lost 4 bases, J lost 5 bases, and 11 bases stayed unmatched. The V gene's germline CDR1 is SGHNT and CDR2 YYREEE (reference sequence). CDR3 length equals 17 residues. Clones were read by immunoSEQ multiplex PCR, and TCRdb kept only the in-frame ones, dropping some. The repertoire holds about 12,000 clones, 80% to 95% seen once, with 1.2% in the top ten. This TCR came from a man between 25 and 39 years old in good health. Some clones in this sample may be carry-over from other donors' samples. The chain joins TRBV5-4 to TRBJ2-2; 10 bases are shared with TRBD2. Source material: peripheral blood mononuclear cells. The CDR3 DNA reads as TGTGCCAGCAGCCCCAAAGCGGGAGGGTCGCAGACCGGGGAGCTGTTTTTT. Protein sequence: CASSPKAGGSQTGELFF.